The source of this T cell receptor (beta chain) is a study of Ad26.COV2.S vaccination and SARS-CoV-2 variants. The overall study: Intramuscular Ad26.COV2.S doses were given once or twice, 56 days apart.

Treatment: 19 received Ad26.COV2.S at low or high dose, single or two shots; 5 received placebo; per-sample allocation not given. Vaccine and placebo recipients were sampled on day 63 after the first injection. Boston provided a donor who was an adult aged 18-55 years. About this clone: Its antigen remains unknown.

Clones were sequenced by immunoSEQ multiplex PCR, and TCRdb holds only the in-frame ones, with some missing. The sample carries about 410,000 clones, 70% to 90% recorded once. Germline V gives CDR1 DFQATT, CDR2 SNEGSKA (reference sequence). This CDR3 has 11 amino acids. Notes on the study in general: Those who received vaccine or placebo ended up with similar non-spike TCR breadth. Substantial breadth was reported for post-vaccination spike-specific CD8+ and CD4+ T cells.

The receptor's source is a person aged 18-65 years who received the Ad26.COV2.S COVID-19 vaccine or a placebo. The V gene is TRBV20-1, the J gene TRBJ2-3; D might be TRBD2 (6 bases). The source material was peripheral blood, sampled in a trial of Ad26.COV2.S vaccine versus placebo. CDR3 bases: TGCAGCCCTAGCGACACAGATACGCAGTATTTT. Translated, it gives CSPSDTDTQYF.